The rows below give T cell receptor beta chains drawn from one sample of a study of T cell responses to AZD1222 COVID-19 vaccine. Method: immunoSEQ multiplex PCR; TCRdb's copy keeps in-frame clones and lacks some. Of 95,000 to 150,000 clones detected, 70% to 90% appear once; the ten largest clones hold around 2.4%. Here the sequenced sample was peripheral blood, taken on day 0 of AZD1222 vaccination. The receptors come from an adult in good health. Both conserved end residues are part of each CDR3. Each record gives: J gene, D gene, clone size, V gene, CDR3 protein, CDR3 DNA. A D gene is named only where the DNA matches it firmly. Expanded clones get a size class; other rows say once, few or many, or leave the size out.

TRBJ2-2,NA,NA,TRBV7-3,CASSLTENTGELFF,TGTGCCAGCAGCTTAACAGAGAACACCGGGGAGCTGTTTTTT
TRBJ1-5,TRBD1,few,TRBV28,CASSSPGTVFNQPQHF,TGTGCCAGCAGTTCACCCGGGACAGTTTTCAATCAGCCCCAGCATTTT
TRBJ2-1,NA,NA,TRBV30,CAWSVYNEQFF,TGTGCCTGGAGTGTATACAATGAGCAGTTCTTC
TRBJ1-5,TRBD1,NA,TRBV10-3,CASQGGYSNQPQHF,TGTGCCAGCCAGGGGGGGTATAGCAATCAGCCCCAGCATTTT
TRBJ2-1,NA,NA,TRBV10-3,CAIQLQGGTPYNEQFF,TGTGCCATCCAACTACAGGGGGGGACTCCGTACAATGAGCAGTTCTTC
TRBJ2-7,NA,NA,TRBV15,CATSRDLVREQYF,TGTGCCACCAGCAGAGATTTAGTCCGCGAGCAGTACTTC
TRBJ2-4,NA,NA,TRBV30,CAWSSLDGGKNIQYF,TGTGCCTGGAGTTCCCTAGACGGGGGCAAAAACATTCAGTACTTC
TRBJ1-1,NA,NA,TRBV19,CASTDRVYTEAFF,TGTGCCAGTACTGATAGGGTGTACACTGAAGCTTTCTTT
TRBJ1-3,NA,NA,TRBV9,CASSPRTGNTIYF,TGTGCCAGCAGCCCCCGGACTGGAAACACCATATATTTT
TRBJ2-1,TRBD2,NA,TRBV28,CASSMLAGLLYNEQFF,TGTGCCAGCAGTATGCTAGCGGGACTACTATACAATGAGCAGTTCTTC
TRBJ1-2,NA,once,TRBV5-1,CASSLADRRDGYTF,TGCGCCAGCAGCTTGGCAGACCGGCGGGATGGCTACACCTTC
TRBJ2-1,NA,NA,TRBV30,CAWSLGAGDEQFF,TGTGCCTGGAGCCTGGGGGCGGGAGATGAGCAGTTCTTC
TRBJ2-5,TRBD1,NA,TRBV29-1,CSVLWTGAAMETQYF,TGCAGCGTTCTCTGGACAGGGGCGGCGATGGAGACCCAGTACTTC
TRBJ1-2,NA,few,TRBV19,CASSISRTNYGYTF,TGTGCCAGTAGTATCAGCCGTACTAACTATGGCTACACCTTC